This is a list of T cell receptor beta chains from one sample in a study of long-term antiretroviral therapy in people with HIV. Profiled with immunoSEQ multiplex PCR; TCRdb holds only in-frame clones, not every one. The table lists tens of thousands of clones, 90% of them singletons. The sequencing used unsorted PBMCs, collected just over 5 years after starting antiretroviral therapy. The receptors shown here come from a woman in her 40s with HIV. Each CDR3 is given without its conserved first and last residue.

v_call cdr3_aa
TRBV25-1 ASSHVGTGGVYGYT
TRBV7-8 ASSFWTDTEAF
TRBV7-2 ASTWGAHLNTEAF
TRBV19 ASRESRLNTEAF
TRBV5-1 ASSSRTKETQY
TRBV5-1 ASSLGLSFTSSYNEQF
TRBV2 ASTPGRTQETQY
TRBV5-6 ASSFMSVGANVLT
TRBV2 ASSGGQGTDTQY
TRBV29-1 SVGGLRDGYT